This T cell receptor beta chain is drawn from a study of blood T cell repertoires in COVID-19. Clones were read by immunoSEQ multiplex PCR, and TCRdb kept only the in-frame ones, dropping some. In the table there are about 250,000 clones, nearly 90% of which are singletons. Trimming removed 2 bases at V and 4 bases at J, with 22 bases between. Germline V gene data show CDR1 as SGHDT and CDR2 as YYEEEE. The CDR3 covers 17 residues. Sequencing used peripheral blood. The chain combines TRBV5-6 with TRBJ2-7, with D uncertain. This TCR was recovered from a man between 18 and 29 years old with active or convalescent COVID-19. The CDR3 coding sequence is TGTGCCAGCAGCTTTCTCGGTCCTGGTCATGGTAGTTACGAGCAGTACTTC. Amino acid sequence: CASSFLGPGHGSYEQYF.